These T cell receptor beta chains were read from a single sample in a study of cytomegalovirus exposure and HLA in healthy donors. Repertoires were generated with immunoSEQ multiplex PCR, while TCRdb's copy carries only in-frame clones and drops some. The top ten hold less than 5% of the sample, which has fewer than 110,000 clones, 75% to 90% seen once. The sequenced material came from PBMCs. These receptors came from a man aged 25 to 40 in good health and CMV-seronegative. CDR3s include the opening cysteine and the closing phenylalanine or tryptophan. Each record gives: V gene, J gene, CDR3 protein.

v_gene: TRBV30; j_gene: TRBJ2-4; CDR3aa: CAWSPTGGIGKNIQYF
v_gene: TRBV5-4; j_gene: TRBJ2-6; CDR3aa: CASSLEAGSLSGANVLTF
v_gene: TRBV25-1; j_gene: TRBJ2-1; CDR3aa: CASSEWRGYNEQFF
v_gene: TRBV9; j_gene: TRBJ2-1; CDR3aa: CASSTPGGRYNEQFF
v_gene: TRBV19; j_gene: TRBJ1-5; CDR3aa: CASSSRQGFQPQHF
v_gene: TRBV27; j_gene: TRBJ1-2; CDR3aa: CASSLKKGLNYGYTF
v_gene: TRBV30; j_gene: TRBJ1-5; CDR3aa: CAWSLESMGFQPQHF
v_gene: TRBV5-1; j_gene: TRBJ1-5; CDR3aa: CASSLTGGVGNQPQHF
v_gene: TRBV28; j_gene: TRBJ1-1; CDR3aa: CASSLQTGRAFF
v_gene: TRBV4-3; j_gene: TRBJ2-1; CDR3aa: CASSHRTGDEQFF
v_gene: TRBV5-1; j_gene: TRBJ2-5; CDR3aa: CASSLGGGKETQYF
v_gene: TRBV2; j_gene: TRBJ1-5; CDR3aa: CASSETGRSNQPQHF
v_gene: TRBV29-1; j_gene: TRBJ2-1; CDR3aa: CSGETGNYNEQFF
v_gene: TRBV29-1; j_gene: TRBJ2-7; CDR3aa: CSVEAGSQVYF
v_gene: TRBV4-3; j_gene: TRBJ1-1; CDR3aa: CASSLGDRVNTEAFF
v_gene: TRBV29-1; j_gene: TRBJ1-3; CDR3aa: CSVEDQDRSGNTIYF
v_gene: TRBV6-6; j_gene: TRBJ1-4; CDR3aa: CASSPGGEKLFF